This T cell receptor (beta chain) was documented in a study of beta chain features in type 1 diabetes. General study findings and limits: Unsettled here was the matter of whether HLA type influences TCRB rearrangement. For cells with high TCR expression, cDNA sequencing could yield over-representation. All four CD4+ subsets from Type 1 diabetes patients carried moderately but significantly shorter TCRB CDR3s. At VDJ recombination sites, type 1 diabetes patients had fewer insertions and more deleted nucleotides.

This clone has only a few counts. The antigen is not known. The CDR3 length is 14 residues. The entirety of the isolated RNA underwent reverse transcription, so expressed TCRB transcripts were sequenced. Generated by immunoSEQ multiplex PCR, the TCRdb table keeps only in-frame clones and is missing some. The sample holds about 620,000 clones, about 16% seen once. Material for sequencing was naive CD4+ T cells from blood. This sequence joins TRBV12-2 and TRBJ1-1; no check of the table's D call, TRBD1, against the DNA was made. TRBV12-2 is a recognized pseudogene. The source is a man aged 18-30 years in good health. This CDR3 reads CASRLASGNTEAFF. CDR3 nucleotide sequence: TGTGCAAGTCGCTTAGCTTCAGGGAACACTGAAGCTTTCTTT.